One sample yielded the 7 T cell receptor beta chains listed below, sequenced in a study of blood T cell repertoires in COVID-19. Only in-frame clones appear in the TCRdb table, and some are missing; sequencing was by immunoSEQ multiplex PCR. The table shows some 95,000 clones, with less than 85% occurring only once. Sequencing was carried out using peripheral blood. The receptors were gathered from a middle-aged man who had recovered from COVID-19.

This clone was counted a few times. The chain joins TRBV2 to TRBJ1-2; the match to TRBD1 covers 9 bases. CDR3 length: 15 residues. Germline-derived CDR1 and CDR2 are SNHLY and FYNNEI. The J segment lost 4 bases and the V segment lost 3 bases, leaving 6 bases of the junction unmatched. The CDR3 protein is CASSDAGQGTYGYTF. The CDR3 nucleotides read TGTGCCAGCAGTGACGCGGGACAGGGCACCTATGGCTACACCTTC.

This clone came up a few times. V and J are TRBV27 and TRBJ1-1; a weak D match, TRBD1 (5 bases). The V and J ends lost 5 bases and 1 base respectively, with 11 bases between them. CDR1 and CDR2 from the germline V gene are MNHEY and SMNVEV (reference sequence). This CDR3 has 14 amino acids. The chain's CDR3 is CASSTRGGNTEAFF. The CDR3 nucleotides are TGTGCCAGCAGTACACGCGGGGGGAACACTGAAGCTTTCTTT.

There are a few counts of this clone. The V call is TRBV7-2, the J call TRBJ2-7; D is possibly TRBD2 (7 bases). Germline loops: CDR1 SGHTA, CDR2 FQGNSA. The V end lost 8 bases, the J end lost 5 bases, and 16 bases lay between the germline ends. The CDR3 runs 13 residues. CDR3 amino acids: CASDWGGRNEQYF. The CDR3 nucleotides read TGTGCCAGCGATTGGGGGGGGCGCAACGAGCAGTACTTC.

The rearrangement links TRBV7-9 to TRBJ1-2, with D possibly TRBD1 on 5 matching bases. The CDR3 has 15 amino acids. V dropped 2 bases and J dropped 1 base, with 11 bases sitting between them. Looked up from germline, CDR1 is SEHNR and CDR2 is FQNEAQ (reference sequence). CDR3 nucleotides: TGTGCCAGCAGCTTATCTCAGGGCTTTAACTATGGCTACACCTTC. Residues: CASSLSQGFNYGYTF. The entire variable domain, with the rest obtained from reference TRBV7-9 and TRBJ1-2, is as follows: DTGVSQNPRHKITKRGQNVTFRCDPISEHNRLYWYRQTLGQGPEFLTYFQNEAQLEKSRLLSDRFSAERPKGSFSTLEIQRTEQGDSAMYLCASSLSQGFNYGYTFGSGTRLTVV.

The J gene is TRBJ2-1, the V gene TRBV7-9, with D possibly being TRBD2 (6 bases). The CDR3 totals 11 residues. In germline, CDR1 is SEHNR, CDR2 FQNEAQ (reference sequence). V gave up 3 bases and J gave up 14 bases, with 11 bases separating them. DNA for the CDR3: TGTGCCAGCAGCTTGGGCGGGGTTGAGTTCTTC. This gives the protein CASSLGGVEFF.

The rearrangement uses TRBV10-3 and TRBJ1-2, with 10 positions matching TRBD1. Per germline, CDR1 ENHRY and CDR2 SYGVKD. Losses at the gene ends were 4 bases for V and 4 bases for J; bases not matched to a gene: 3. The CDR3 runs 14 residues. For the CDR3, the DNA is TGTGCCATCAGTGGGACAGGGGGTGTCTATGGCTACACCTTC. Amino acid sequence: CAISGTGGVYGYTF.

The CDR3: CASSQGDSYNEKLFF. The CDR3 DNA reads TGCGCCAGCAGCCAAGGTGACAGCTATAATGAAAAACTGTTTTTT. This chain connects TRBV4-1 to TRBJ1-4; D may be TRBD1 (5 bases). Trimming removed 1 base from V and 4 bases from J, with 10 bases in between. This CDR3 contains 15 residues. In germline, CDR1 is MGHRA, CDR2 YSYEKL.